This T cell receptor beta chain was obtained from a study of Graves' ophthalmopathy and Graves' hyperthyroidism. Study-level findings and limits: Ophthalmopathy progression was predicted with 70.59% sensitivity and around 72% specificity. Blood also contained most of the expanded thyroid clonotypes above 0.001 frequency.

CDR3 regions of TCR beta were amplified from RNA transcripts. Second-round multiplex PCR followed a first-round RT-PCR using HTBI primers. TCRdb re-called the multiplex PCR reads through MiXCR, storing one row per CDR3 protein. The sample includes around 1.1 million distinct CDR3 sequences, about 38% of them seen just once. Trimming at V came to 3 bases and at J to 7 bases, leaving 15 bases not matched to a gene. Germline V gene data show CDR1 as ENHRY and CDR2 as SYGVKD. This CDR3 is built from 17 residues. A remark on this clonotype: Its target is unknown.

This sequence joins TRBV10-3 and TRBJ2-3; 8 bases are shared with TRBD1. This sequence originates from an adult man with Graves' hyperthyroidism. Source material: peripheral blood or thyroid tissue (not recorded which). The DNA of the CDR3 is TGTGCCATCAGTGAAACCTGGACAGGGCGCTCAACTAATACGCAGTATTTT. It yields the protein CAISETWTGRSTNTQYF.